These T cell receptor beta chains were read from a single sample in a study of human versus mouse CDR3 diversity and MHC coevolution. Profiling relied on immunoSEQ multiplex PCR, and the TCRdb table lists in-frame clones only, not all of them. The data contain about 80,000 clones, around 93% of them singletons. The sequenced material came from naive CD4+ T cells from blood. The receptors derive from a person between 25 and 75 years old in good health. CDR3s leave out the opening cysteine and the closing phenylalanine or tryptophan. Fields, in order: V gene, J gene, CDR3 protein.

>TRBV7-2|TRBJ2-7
ASSLPGQADYEQY
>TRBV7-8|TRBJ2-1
ASTLYGSLADEQF
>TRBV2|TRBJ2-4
ASGGPLPKNIQY
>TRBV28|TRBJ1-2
ASSFLGQDVYGYT
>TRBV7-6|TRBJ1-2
ASSLQDMAKDGYT
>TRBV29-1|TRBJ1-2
SVRGTGQGSEGYT
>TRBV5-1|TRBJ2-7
ASSLAGVAPYEQY
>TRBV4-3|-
ASSQDWSRPYEQY
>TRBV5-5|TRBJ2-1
ASSRDISYNEQF
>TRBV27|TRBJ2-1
ASSPRTSSDTYEQF
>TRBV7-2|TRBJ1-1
ASSLALAGGSGNTEAF
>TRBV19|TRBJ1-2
ASRRGQANYGYT
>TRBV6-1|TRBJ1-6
ASTQGGAYSPLH
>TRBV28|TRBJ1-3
ASGQGVSRRGNTIY
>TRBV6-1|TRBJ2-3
ASSPHSLSTDTQY
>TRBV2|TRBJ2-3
ASSGTGGIPDTQY
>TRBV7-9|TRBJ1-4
ASSSDSNEKLF
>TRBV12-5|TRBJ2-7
ASGTRTGGYEQY
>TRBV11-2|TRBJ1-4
ASSSRPGGNEKLF
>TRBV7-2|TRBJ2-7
ASSLSTGGYEQY
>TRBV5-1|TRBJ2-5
ASSETSGEETQY